This TCR beta chain was identified in a study of blood T cells in healthy people across ages. For the second PCR, which ran for about 6 to 11 cycles, a sample-barcoded 5' primer and a J-beta primer mix were used. TCRdb reanalysed the 5' RACE reads using MiXCR and keeps one entry per CDR3 protein. The sample holds 800,000 or so distinct CDR3 sequences, around 25% seen once. Germline V gene data show CDR1 as SGHVS and CDR2 as FQNEAQ. This CDR3 is 15 amino acids long. Unmatched junction bases numbered 7, after V lost 7 bases and J lost 5 bases. This clonotype was detected only once. This same sample was also part of a study on T cells of mothers and their children. As reported in that work: Overlap ran slightly, non-significantly higher for related than unrelated mother-child pairs.

Sequencing was carried out using blood. The clonotype was recovered from a boy under 18 in good health. This sequence joins TRBV7-8 and TRBJ1-4, with 10 bases fitting TRBD1. The CDR3 DNA follows: TGTGCCAGCACCTGGGACAGGGGTTTGAATGAAAAACTGTTTTTT. This translates into CASTWDRGLNEKLFF.